These 5 T cell receptor beta chains were sequenced from one sample in a study of T cell responses to AZD1222 COVID-19 vaccine. The method was immunoSEQ multiplex PCR; TCRdb's version includes in-frame clones alone and lacks a portion of them. The sample shows about 150,000 clones, approximately 91% of them seen only once. The material sequenced was peripheral blood, taken 28 days after the second AZD1222 dose. Source of these receptors: an adult who received the AZD1222 COVID-19 vaccine.

V and J are TRBV15 and TRBJ2-3; 7 bases line up with TRBD2. Trimming took 1 base from V and 2 from J; bases not matched to a gene: 6. The CDR3 covers 16 residues. Looked up from germline, CDR1 is LNHNV and CDR2 is YYDKDF (reference sequence). CDR3 region: CATSRVGTTYTDTQYF. The CDR3 DNA reads as TGTGCCACCAGCAGAGTGGGGACTACCTACACAGATACGCAGTATTTT.

The rearrangement links TRBV7-3 to TRBJ2-1; D unclear. Germline V CDR1 and CDR2: SGHTA, FQGTGA. The CDR3 extends over 12 amino acids. V was trimmed by 0 bases and J by 7 bases, leaving 4 bases between them. As DNA, the CDR3 is TGTGCCAGCAGCTTAACCTCTAATGAGCAGTTCTTC. As protein: CASSLTSNEQFF.

The rearrangement links TRBV6-1 to TRBJ1-1, with unresolved D. From germline, CDR1 is MNHNS and CDR2 SASEGT. Trimming removed 7 bases from V and 6 bases from J, with 12 bases in between. There are 12 residues in the CDR3. CDR3 region: CASTPGRAEAFF. The CDR3 nucleotides read TGTGCCAGCACCCCGGGTCGGGCTGAAGCTTTCTTT.

The J gene is TRBJ2-7, the V gene TRBV18; no clear D. In germline, CDR1 is KGHSH, CDR2 LQKENI. The CDR3 sequence is 14 residues long. Trimming shortened V by 2 bases and J by 0 bases, and 8 bases separated the two germline ends. CDR3 DNA: TGTGCCAGCTCACCAGGCCGGAACTCCTACGAGCAGTACTTC. This translates into CASSPGRNSYEQYF. Filled out from reference TRBV18 and TRBJ2-7, the complete variable domain reads NAGVMQNPRHLVRRRGQEARLRCSPMKGHSHVYWYRQLPEEGLKFMVYLQKENIIDESGMPKERFSAEFPKEGPSILRIQQVVRGDSAAYFCASSPGRNSYEQYFGPGTRLTVT.

The chain links TRBV19 to TRBJ1-1, with a weak D call TRBD1 (5 bases). Germline V gene sequence: CDR1 LNHDA, CDR2 SQIVND (reference sequence). V lost 3 bases, J lost 8 bases, and 16 bases lay in between. CDR3 length equals 14 residues. CDR3 sequence: CASSIKLGPVEAFF. As DNA, the CDR3 is TGTGCCAGTAGTATTAAGCTGGGACCGGTCGAAGCTTTCTTT.